A single sample is the source of the 24 T cell receptor beta chains below, sequenced in a study of blood T cell repertoires in COVID-19. Assay used: immunoSEQ multiplex PCR; TCRdb lists only in-frame clones, some missing. The sample carries a few hundred thousand clones, 70% to 90% recorded once. What was sequenced was PBMCs or T cells enriched from blood (not recorded which). These receptors were obtained from a man aged 25-45 years who had recovered from COVID-19.

J is TRBJ2-1 and V is TRBV2; D gene uncertain. CDR1 is SNHLY, CDR2 FYNNEI, per germline. Between the trimmed V and J ends, which lost 6 bases and 4 bases, there was a span of 4 bases. The CDR3 runs to 11 residues. Here the CDR3 DNA reads TGTGCCAGCAGCGAGTACAATGAGCAGTTCTTC. Translating gives CASSEYNEQFF. Using reference TRBV2 and TRBJ2-1 for the parts outside the CDR3, the full variable domain is EPEVTQTPSHQVTQMGQEVILRCVPISNHLYFYWYRQILGQKVEFLVSFYNNEISEKSEIFDDQFSVERPDGSNFTLKIRSTKLEDSAMYFCASSEYNEQFFGPGTRLTVL.

This clone came up a few times. CDR3 coding DNA: TGTGCCAGCAGCGTCGAGTACTACAATGAGCAGTTCTTC. It codes for CASSVEYYNEQFF. The rearrangement links TRBV9 to TRBJ2-1; D remains ambiguous. The CDR3 spans 13 residues. V was trimmed by 2 bases and J by 3 bases, leaving 6 bases between them. Germline CDR1 is SGDLS and CDR2 is YYNGEE.

The V call is TRBV28, the J call TRBJ2-3, with TRBD1 identical over 9 bases. There are 17 residues in the CDR3. Losses at the gene ends were 2 bases for V and 2 bases for J; bases not matched to a gene: 8. Looked up from germline, CDR1 is MDHEN and CDR2 is SYDVKM. CDR3 nucleotide sequence: TGTGCCAGCAGTTTACTCGGACAGGGGCCCTCCACAGATACGCAGTATTTT. Translation gives CASSLLGQGPSTDTQYF.

V and J are TRBV27 and TRBJ2-2; possibly TRBD1 for D (5 bases). Germline V CDR1 and CDR2: MNHEY, SMNVEV (reference sequence). There are 14 residues in the CDR3. Trimming removed 6 bases from V and 7 bases from J, with 15 bases in between. The CDR3 sequence is CASSSGHAVGELFF. DNA of the CDR3: TGTGCCAGCAGCTCAGGACACGCGGTCGGGGAGCTGTTTTTT.

The V and J genes are TRBV10-3 and TRBJ1-5; 11 positions match TRBD1. The CDR3 runs 15 residues. Looked up from germline, CDR1 is ENHRY and CDR2 is SYGVKD. J lost 11 bases, V lost 2 bases, and 8 bases had no gene match. CDR3 loop: CAISEPGQGVLAQHF. The CDR3 coding sequence is TGTGCCATCAGTGAGCCGGGACAGGGGGTTCTAGCCCAGCATTTT.

The chain has TRBV5-1 and TRBJ2-3, with 14 bases that match TRBD2. J lost 4 bases, V lost 4 bases, and 8 bases had no gene match. The CDR3 has 17 amino acids. Per germline, CDR1 SGHRS and CDR2 YFSETQ. CDR3 amino acids: CASSLGTSGRGADTQYF. The CDR3 nucleotides are TGCGCCAGCAGCCTAGGGACTAGCGGGAGAGGGGCAGATACGCAGTATTTT.

CDR3 coding DNA: TGTGCCAGCAGCTTGAACGACAGGGTGTACGGAAACACCATATATTTT. Residues: CASSLNDRVYGNTIYF. The chain couples TRBV7-2 to TRBJ1-3, with TRBD1 identical over 7 bases. With 3 bases clipped from V and 4 bases from J, the junction kept 9 bases outside the gene matches. Per the germline V gene, CDR1 is SGHTA and CDR2 is FQGNSA. The CDR3 has 16 amino acids.

The chain is built from TRBV28 and TRBJ2-3; 10 positions match TRBD2. This CDR3 spans 15 amino acids. Germline loops: CDR1 MDHEN, CDR2 SYDVKM. Unmatched junction bases numbered 5, after V lost 4 bases and J lost 4 bases. CDR3 bases: TGTGCCAGCAGTTGGGGGACTAGCGAAGCAGATACGCAGTATTTT. Its translation: CASSWGTSEADTQYF.

The rearrangement joins TRBV28 to TRBJ2-5; 12 positions match TRBD1. V was clipped by 5 bases and J by 5 bases; unmatched bases: 6. The CDR3 spans 15 residues. Per germline, CDR1 MDHEN and CDR2 SYDVKM. The CDR3 bases are TGTGCCAGCAGTAGCCGGGACAGGGGGCTGGAGACCCAGTACTTC. Translating it yields CASSSRDRGLETQYF.

V is TRBV30 and J is TRBJ1-4, with unresolved D. The CDR3 has 15 residues. Germline CDR1 is GTSNPN and CDR2 is SVGIG (reference sequence). V dropped 0 bases and J dropped 3 bases, with 11 bases sitting between them. The CDR3 region has the DNA TGTGCCTGGAGTGTCGCGGCAGCCCCTAATGAAAAACTGTTTTTT. Protein sequence: CAWSVAAAPNEKLFF.

In this sample, this clone turned up once. This chain links TRBV2 with TRBJ2-7; TRBD1 aligns across 7 bases. In germline, CDR1 is SNHLY, CDR2 FYNNEI. The ends lost 1 base at V and 3 bases at J; junction bases unmatched: 9. There are 16 residues in the CDR3. CDR3 DNA sequence: TGTGCCAGCAGTGAAGACAGGGGCCGCAACGTCTACGAGCAGTACTTC. It encodes CASSEDRGRNVYEQYF.

The chain recombines TRBV9 with TRBJ1-1, with TRBD1 as a possible D gene (6 bases). The CDR3 is 15 residues long. V was pared by 1 base and J by 0 bases, with 10 bases between. Germline lookup yields CDR1 SGDLS and CDR2 YYNGEE. CDR3 DNA: TGTGCCAGCAGCGTAACAGGGCATTTGAACACTGAAGCTTTCTTT. It encodes CASSVTGHLNTEAFF.

This clone was observed a handful of times. This chain uses TRBV2 with TRBJ2-7, with D unresolved. The germline CDR1 and CDR2 sequences are SNHLY and FYNNEI. V dropped 1 base and J dropped 0 bases, with 10 bases sitting between them. The CDR3 is 15 residues long. This CDR3 is CASSEGQSFSYEQYF. The DNA for the CDR3 is TGTGCCAGCAGTGAAGGACAATCGTTCTCCTACGAGCAGTACTTC.

The rearrangement links TRBV11-2 to TRBJ2-7, with 9 positions matching TRBD2. The V gene's germline CDR1 is SGHAT and CDR2 FQNNGV. After removal of 5 bases from V and 0 bases from J, the junction contained 8 bases not matched to a gene. The CDR3 runs to 16 residues. The CDR3 DNA follows: TGTGCCAGCAGCCCTTTCCCGCGGGAGGGCTCCTACGAGCAGTACTTC. This sequence encodes CASSPFPREGSYEQYF.

V is TRBV12-5 and J is TRBJ1-5; 7 bases are shared with TRBD1. There are 16 residues in the CDR3. V lost 1 base to trimming and J lost 6 bases; unmatched junction nucleotides: 9. The germline V gene encodes CDR1 LGHNT and CDR2 FRNRAP. Written as DNA, the CDR3 is TGTGCTAGTGGTTTGGGCCAGGGACAGTTCCCTCAGCCCCAGCATTTT. It specifies CASGLGQGQFPQPQHF.

This chain connects TRBV6-5 to TRBJ2-7; 12 nucleotides match TRBD1. Germline trimming cut 5 bases from V and 5 bases from J; bases unmatched to any gene: 7. This CDR3 spans 15 amino acids. Germline values: CDR1 MNHEY, CDR2 SVGAGI. The CDR3 spells CASSPPGTGGNEQYF. In DNA form, the CDR3 reads TGTGCCAGCAGTCCCCCCGGGACAGGGGGCAACGAGCAGTACTTC.

The V and J genes are TRBV27 and TRBJ1-1; tentatively, D is TRBD1 (6 bases). Germline loops: CDR1 MNHEY, CDR2 SMNVEV (reference sequence). This CDR3 has 16 amino acids. Deletions cut 5 bases from V and 5 bases from J, with 21 bases between. The chain's CDR3 is CASSPSSGALGTEAFF. The CDR3 nucleotides read TGTGCCAGCAGTCCTTCGTCAGGGGCCCTGGGTACTGAAGCTTTCTTT.

This clone was seen only once. The V and J genes are TRBV7-2 and TRBJ2-3; TRBD2 matches 10 bases. The germline V gene encodes CDR1 SGHTA and CDR2 FQGNSA. After removal of 4 bases from V and 1 base from J, the junction contained 11 bases not matched to a gene. The CDR3 is 18 residues long. CDR3 loop: CASSWGKRGGPGTDTQYF. DNA of the CDR3: TGTGCCAGCAGCTGGGGGAAGCGGGGGGGCCCGGGCACAGATACGCAGTATTTT.

This clone was seen only a few times. The rearrangement joins TRBV6-6 to TRBJ1-1; 9 bases line up with TRBD1. The V segment lost 0 bases and the J segment 5 bases; nucleotides outside the gene matches: 4. The CDR3 contains 15 residues. The germline V gene has CDR1 MNHNY and CDR2 SVGAGI (reference sequence). CDR3 coding DNA: TGTGCCAGCAGTTACTCTTCGGGGACAGGGACTGAAGCTTTCTTT. It translates to CASSYSSGTGTEAFF.

The J gene is TRBJ2-5, the V gene TRBV4-3; the match to TRBD1 covers 7 bases. V dropped 0 bases and J dropped 5; count of bases not matched to a gene: 15. The CDR3 totals 18 residues. The germline gives CDR1 LGHNA, CDR2 YSLEER. The CDR3 coding sequence is TGCGCCAGCAGCCAAGAGGATGTGGCTGAGGGGGCGTGGGAGACCCAGTACTTC. Its protein product is CASSQEDVAEGAWETQYF.

The gene calls are TRBV19 and TRBJ1-5; possibly TRBD1 for D (6 bases). Looked up from germline, CDR1 is LNHDA and CDR2 is SQIVND (reference sequence). The CDR3 is made up of 16 amino acids. The V gene lost 7 bases and the J gene lost 2 bases, with 18 bases spanning the gap. The CDR3 sequence: CASNNRWGRGNQPQHF. CDR3 nucleotide sequence: TGTGCCAGTAACAACCGATGGGGGCGCGGCAATCAGCCCCAGCATTTT.

CDR3 DNA sequence: TGTGCCAGCAGCCAGGGCGGGGAGCTGTTTTTT. Translating gives CASSQGGELFF. The chain joins TRBV9 to TRBJ2-2; D is perhaps TRBD1 (5 bases). Germline CDR1 is SGDLS and CDR2 is YYNGEE. The V and J ends lost 4 bases and 7 bases respectively, with 5 bases between them. This CDR3 is built from 11 residues.

This chain connects TRBV15 to TRBJ1-1; no firm D call. V lost 1 base, J lost 2 bases, and 11 bases lay in between. CDR3 length: 15 residues. CDR1 and CDR2 from the germline V gene are LNHNV and YYDKDF (reference sequence). The CDR3 sequence: CATSRAMEGNTEAFF. CDR3 sequence (DNA): TGTGCCACCAGCAGAGCGATGGAGGGAAACACTGAAGCTTTCTTT.

This clone appeared once. The chain is built from TRBV11-2 and TRBJ1-2; maybe TRBD1 (6 bases). The CDR3 totals 14 residues. Germline lookup yields CDR1 SGHAT and CDR2 FQNNGV. V lost 5 bases and J 2 bases, leaving 12 bases between the germline ends. The CDR3 DNA is TGTGCCAGCAGCCCCCGGACAGAGAACTATGGCTACACCTTC. Amino acid sequence: CASSPRTENYGYTF.